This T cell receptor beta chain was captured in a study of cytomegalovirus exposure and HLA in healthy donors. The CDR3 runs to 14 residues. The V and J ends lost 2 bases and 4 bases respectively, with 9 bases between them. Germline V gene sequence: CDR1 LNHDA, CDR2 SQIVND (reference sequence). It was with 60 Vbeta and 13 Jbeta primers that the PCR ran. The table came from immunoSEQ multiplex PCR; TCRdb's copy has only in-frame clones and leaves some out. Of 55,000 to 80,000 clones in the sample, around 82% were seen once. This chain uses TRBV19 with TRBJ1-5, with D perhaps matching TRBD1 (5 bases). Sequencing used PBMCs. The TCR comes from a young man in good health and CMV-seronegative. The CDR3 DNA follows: TGTGCCAGTAGTATAAAGACAGCAAATCAGCCCCAGCATTTT. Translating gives CASSIKTANQPQHF.